These 18 T cell receptor beta chains share one sample of origin, sequenced in a study of CD8 T cells in ankylosing spondylitis. Study-level findings and limits: For ankylosing spondylitis blood, a TCR beta motif of about eight highly homologous variants appeared characteristic.

No antigens are known for them. TCRdb itself ran the 5' RACE reads through MiXCR, one entry per CDR3 protein. There are some 700,000 distinct CDR3 sequences in the sample; around 20% occur only once, and about 20% lies in the top ten. The specimen sequenced was blood, either unsorted or a sorted T cell fraction (not recorded which). The receptors come from a male donor with ankylosing spondylitis.

This chain joins TRBV4-1 and TRBJ1-4, with a tentative D call TRBD1 (6 bases). The CDR3 loop spans 16 amino acids. Trimming left V 0 bases short and J 9 bases short, with 17 bases between. The V gene's germline CDR1 is MGHRA and CDR2 YSYEKL. This CDR3 is CASSQDQQGRLQKLFF. In nucleotides, the CDR3 is TGCGCCAGCAGCCAAGATCAACAGGGAAGGCTGCAAAAACTGTTTTTT.

J is TRBJ2-1 and V is TRBV28, with D unclear. Deletions cut 3 bases from V and 0 bases from J, with 9 bases between. The CDR3 is 15 amino acids. Germline V gene sequence: CDR1 MDHEN, CDR2 SYDVKM. This CDR3 is CASSFYLPSYNEQFF. As DNA, the CDR3 is TGTGCCAGCAGTTTTTACCTTCCCTCCTACAATGAGCAGTTCTTC.

This clonotype was recorded at least ten times. The CDR3 nucleotides are TGCGCCAGCAGCTTGGTTCAGGGTGGCCACAATGAGCAGTTCTTC. The encoded protein is CASSLVQGGHNEQFF. This rearrangement joins TRBV5-1 to TRBJ2-1, with a tentative D call TRBD1 (5 bases). V was clipped by 0 bases and J by 5 bases, with 12 bases between them. The CDR3 length is 15 residues. CDR1 and CDR2 (germline): SGHRS, YFSETQ.

This clonotype was found a few times. The rearrangement joins TRBV7-9 to TRBJ1-4; D is uncertain. This CDR3 has 15 residues. V was trimmed by 6 bases and J by 7 bases, leaving 18 bases between them. Germline CDR1 is SEHNR and CDR2 is FQNEAQ (reference sequence). This chain's CDR3 is CASRLEGRALEKLFF. CDR3 nucleotides: TGTGCCAGCAGATTGGAGGGTCGGGCACTTGAAAAACTGTTTTTT.

The chain has TRBV4-2 and TRBJ1-2; D is unclear. With 4 bases removed from V and 3 bases from J, the gap between germline ends came to 12 bases. The CDR3 is 14 amino acids. Germline V gene data show CDR1 as LGHNA and CDR2 as YNFKEQ. The CDR3 is CASSPDGPYYGYTF. The CDR3 nucleotides are TGTGCCAGCAGCCCCGACGGTCCCTACTATGGCTACACCTTC.

This chain joins TRBV18 and TRBJ2-2; tentative D call: TRBD1 (6 bases). This CDR3 region has 16 residues. Germline CDR1 is KGHSH and CDR2 is LQKENI. V lost 1 base and J lost 4, with 13 bases in between. CDR3 amino acids: CASSPLLTGTTGELFF. The CDR3 DNA sequence: TGTGCCAGCTCACCACTTCTCACAGGGACCACCGGGGAGCTGTTTTTT.

The table lists this clonotype with a few counts. V gene TRBV30 combines with J gene TRBJ1-2; TRBD1 might be the D (6 bases). The V gene's germline CDR1 is GTSNPN and CDR2 SVGIG (reference sequence). V gave up 3 bases and J gave up 4 bases, with 15 bases separating them. The CDR3 runs 14 residues. CDR3 sequence reads: CAWRPNRESYGYTF. The CDR3 region has the DNA TGTGCCTGGAGGCCGAACAGGGAATCCTATGGCTACACCTTC.

V usage is TRBV5-6 and J usage is TRBJ2-7; D unclear. The CDR3 consists of 14 residues. The germline gives CDR1 SGHDT, CDR2 YYEEEE. V lost 0 bases and J 2 bases, leaving 9 bases between the germline ends. CDR3: CASSLVGRTYEQYF. CDR3 nucleotides: TGTGCCAGCAGCTTGGTCGGCAGAACCTACGAGCAGTACTTC.

Only a few counts were recorded for this clonotype. This chain connects TRBV4-2 to TRBJ2-7, with D uncertain. This CDR3 contains 14 residues. V lost 3 bases and J 3 bases, leaving 12 bases between the germline ends. Germline CDR1 and CDR2: LGHNA and YNFKEQ. CDR3 sequence: CASSQRTQGYEQYF. CDR3 bases: TGTGCCAGCAGCCAGAGGACCCAAGGCTACGAGCAGTACTTC.

The CDR3 loop is CASSKDRANTEAFF. The CDR3 DNA reads as TGTGCCAGCAGCAAAGACAGGGCGAACACTGAAGCTTTCTTT. V gene TRBV7-8 combines with J gene TRBJ1-1; 7 nucleotides match TRBD1. Germline V lookup: CDR1 SGHVS, CDR2 FQNEAQ. With V trimmed by 5 bases and J by 1 base, 4 bases remained unmatched. The CDR3 length is 14 residues.

V and J are TRBV14 and TRBJ2-7; 8 bases line up with TRBD1. This CDR3 region has 18 residues. The V gene end was trimmed by 2 bases and the J gene end by 2 bases; junction bases not matched to a gene: 14. The germline V gene has CDR1 SGHDN and CDR2 FVKESK. CDR3 DNA: TGTGCCAGCAGCCAATTTGAAGGACAGGGAATATCAGCCTACGAGCAGTACTTC. This sequence encodes CASSQFEGQGISAYEQYF.

This clonotype was counted a few times. The chain joins TRBV24-1 to TRBJ2-2; D remains unclear. V lost 4 bases and J lost 6, with 14 bases in between. CDR3 length: 15 amino acids. The germline V gene encodes CDR1 KGHDR and CDR2 SFDVKD. CDR3 in DNA: TGTGCCACCAGTGACACTGACCCGCGCCCCGGGGAGCTGTTTTTT. As protein: CATSDTDPRPGELFF.

This chain joins TRBV4-3 and TRBJ2-7, with D perhaps TRBD2 (6 bases). Per germline, CDR1 LGHNA and CDR2 YSLEER. V was cut by 1 base and J by 3 bases, with 16 bases left in between. The CDR3 spans 16 residues. CDR3 amino acids: CASSQGRASALYEQYF. DNA for the CDR3: TGCGCCAGCAGCCAAGGAAGGGCTAGCGCCCTCTACGAGCAGTACTTC.

The chain couples TRBV9 to TRBJ2-1; 12 bases are shared with TRBD2. V dropped 0 bases and J dropped 5; count of bases not matched to a gene: 9. Per germline, CDR1 SGDLS and CDR2 YYNGEE. The CDR3 is made up of 18 amino acids. The CDR3 sequence: CASSVAATSGGPHNEQFF. As DNA, the CDR3 is TGTGCCAGCAGCGTAGCTGCTACTAGCGGGGGGCCCCACAATGAGCAGTTCTTC.

This sequence joins TRBV29-1 and TRBJ2-7; possibly TRBD1 for D (5 bases). The CDR3 is 14 residues long. Germline loops: CDR1 SQVTM, CDR2 ANQGSEA. Trimming left V 4 bases short and J 3 bases short, with 16 bases between. CDR3: CSVVWQGKVYEQYF. The CDR3 nucleotides are TGCAGCGTTGTCTGGCAGGGAAAGGTCTACGAGCAGTACTTC.

There are a few counts of this clonotype. The chain couples TRBV20-1 to TRBJ1-5, with a weak D call TRBD1 (6 bases). The CDR3 runs 13 residues. CDR1 is DFQATT and CDR2 is SNEGSKA in the germline V gene (reference sequence). V was clipped by 2 bases and J by 7 bases, with 12 bases between them. The CDR3 protein is CSARKTGSQPQHF. The CDR3 nucleotides are TGCAGTGCTAGAAAAACAGGGTCGCAGCCCCAGCATTTT.

The chain combines TRBV2 with TRBJ2-5, with TRBD1 identical over 7 bases. CDR1 is SNHLY and CDR2 is FYNNEI in the germline V gene. Trimming at V came to 8 bases and at J to 1 base, leaving 4 bases not matched to a gene. This CDR3 contains 13 residues. DNA of the CDR3: TGTGCCAGCCTCGGACAGGCCCAAGAGACCCAGTACTTC. Its translation: CASLGQAQETQYF.

The CDR3 is CASSQDRGRSFGYTF. The CDR3 DNA reads as TGTGCCAGCAGCCAGGACAGGGGGCGATCATTTGGCTACACCTTC. The V and J genes are TRBV6-1 and TRBJ1-2; 11 nucleotides agree with TRBD1. J was trimmed by 7 bases and V by 6 bases; bases with no gene match: 10. Germline V gene lookup returns CDR1 MNHNS and CDR2 SASEGT. This CDR3 is 15 amino acids long.